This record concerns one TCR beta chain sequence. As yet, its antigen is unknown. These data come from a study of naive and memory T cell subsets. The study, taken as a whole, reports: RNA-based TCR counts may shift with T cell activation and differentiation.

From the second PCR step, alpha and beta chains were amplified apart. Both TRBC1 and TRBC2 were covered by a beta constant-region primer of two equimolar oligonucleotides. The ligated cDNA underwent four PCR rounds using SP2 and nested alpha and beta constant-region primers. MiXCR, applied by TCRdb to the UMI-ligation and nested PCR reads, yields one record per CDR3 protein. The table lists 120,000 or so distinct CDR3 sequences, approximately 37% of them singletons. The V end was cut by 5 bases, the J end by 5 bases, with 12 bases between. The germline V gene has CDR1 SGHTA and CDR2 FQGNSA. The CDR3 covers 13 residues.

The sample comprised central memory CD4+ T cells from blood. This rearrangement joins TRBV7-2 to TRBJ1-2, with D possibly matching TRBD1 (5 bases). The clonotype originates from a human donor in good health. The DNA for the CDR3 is TGTGCCAGCAGCCCGCGGTCAGGGTATGGCTACACCTTC. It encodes CASSPRSGYGYTF.